What follows are 21 T cell receptor beta chains derived from one specimen sequenced in a study of siplizumab effects on memory and regulatory T cells. Some clones are missing from TCRdb's copy, which holds only in-frame ones; the method was immunoSEQ multiplex PCR. The sample has some 100,000 clones; 75% to 95% are singletons. Sample: CD4+ T cells sorted from blood. The receptors originated from a human donor in good health. Some clones in this sample may be carry-over from other donors' samples.

The chain carries TRBV30 and TRBJ2-7, with TRBD1 matching over 9 bases. The V segment lost 0 bases and the J segment 4 bases; nucleotides outside the gene matches: 4. Germline loops: CDR1 GTSNPN, CDR2 SVGIG (reference sequence). The CDR3 contains 14 residues. CDR3 amino acids: CAWSVLQGAYEQYF. The CDR3 bases are TGTGCCTGGAGTGTTCTACAGGGGGCTTACGAGCAGTACTTC.

V is TRBV9 and J is TRBJ1-2; 8 positions agree with TRBD1. Looked up from germline, CDR1 is SGDLS and CDR2 is YYNGEE. J lost 6 bases, V lost 0 bases, and 7 bases had no gene match. This CDR3 is built from 15 residues. CDR3 amino acids: CASSVVGTGEDGYTF. CDR3 bases: TGTGCCAGCAGCGTAGTCGGGACAGGCGAGGATGGCTACACCTTC. The full variable domain, its missing parts supplied by reference TRBV9 and TRBJ1-2, is DSGVTQTPKHLITATGQRVTLRCSPRSGDLSVYWYQQSLDQGLQFLIQYYNGEERAKGNILERFSAQQFPDLHSELNLSSLELGDSALYFCASSVVGTGEDGYTFGSGTRLTVV.

This chain uses TRBV9 with TRBJ2-2, with 9 bases lining up with TRBD1. Germline V lookup: CDR1 SGDLS, CDR2 YYNGEE. Trimming at V came to 0 bases and at J to 5 bases, leaving 5 bases not matched to a gene. The CDR3 is made up of 16 amino acids. For the CDR3, the DNA is TGTGCCAGCAGCGTAGTGGGGACAGGGAGGACCGGGGAGCTGTTTTTT. It is translated as CASSVVGTGRTGELFF.

The rearrangement uses TRBV7-3 and TRBJ2-1, with 9 bases identical to TRBD1. This CDR3 region has 14 residues. With V trimmed by 4 bases and J by 8 bases, 6 bases remained unmatched. Germline V CDR1 and CDR2: SGHTA, FQGTGA. The CDR3 region has the DNA TGTGCCAGCAGCTCCCGACAGGGGGTAGATGAGCAGTTCTTC. As protein: CASSSRQGVDEQFF.

V usage is TRBV27 and J usage is TRBJ1-1, with TRBD1 matching 9 bases. V lost 6 bases, J lost 3 bases, and 5 bases stayed unmatched. CDR1 and CDR2 (germline): MNHEY, SMNVEV (reference sequence). This CDR3 has 14 residues. The CDR3 DNA reads as TGTGCCAGCAGCAAAACAGGGGGCTACACTGAAGCTTTCTTT. This gives the protein CASSKTGGYTEAFF.

The V gene is TRBV29-1, the J gene TRBJ2-3; D gene unclear. Trimming took 3 bases from V and 2 from J, leaving 3 bases between them. Germline lookup yields CDR1 SQVTM and CDR2 ANQGSEA. The CDR3 runs to 11 residues. The CDR3 DNA follows: TGCAGCGTTGAGAACACAGATACGCAGTATTTT. It yields the protein CSVENTDTQYF.

This rearrangement joins TRBV30 to TRBJ2-7; tentative D call: TRBD1 (5 bases). The length of the CDR3 is 11 residues. From germline, CDR1 is GTSNPN and CDR2 SVGIG (reference sequence). V lost 6 bases and J lost 4, with 10 bases in between. CDR3 sequence reads: CACRQPYEQYF. The CDR3 nucleotides read TGTGCCTGCCGACAGCCGTACGAGCAGTACTTC.

The chain links TRBV18 to TRBJ2-1; either TRBD1 or TRBD2 may fit D (10 bases each). This CDR3 contains 17 residues. CDR1 is KGHSH and CDR2 is LQKENI in the germline V gene. V lost 2 bases to trimming and J lost 7 bases, with 21 bases between them. The CDR3 nucleotides read TGTGCCAGCTCACCAATCCAACTAGCGGGACAGGGGAATGAGCAGTTCTTC. Translated, it gives CASSPIQLAGQGNEQFF.

This chain links TRBV2 with TRBJ2-4; weak D call: TRBD1 (6 bases). CDR3 length: 13 residues. Trimming took off 3 bases at V and 6 bases at J, with 9 bases between the two ends. CDR1 is SNHLY, CDR2 FYNNEI, per germline. In DNA form, the CDR3 reads TGTGCCAGCAGTGATACAGGGTTAAACATTCAGTACTTC. Its protein product is CASSDTGLNIQYF.

This clone was picked up a small number of times. The V call is TRBV7-9, the J call TRBJ1-5; D not certain. This CDR3 has 15 residues. Trimming removed 4 bases from V and 4 bases from J, with 14 bases in between. Looked up from germline, CDR1 is SEHNR and CDR2 is FQNEAQ (reference sequence). CDR3 sequence: CASSSPGALNQPQHF. The CDR3 DNA sequence: TGTGCCAGCAGCTCTCCCGGCGCCTTAAATCAGCCCCAGCATTTT.

This clone was counted between two and nine times. The rearrangement joins TRBV2 to TRBJ1-2, with a possible D match to TRBD1 (6 bases). Germline V gene data show CDR1 as SNHLY and CDR2 as FYNNEI. V lost 6 bases and J 6 bases, leaving 14 bases between the germline ends. This CDR3 has 13 residues. CDR3 sequence: CASRQGYSDGYTF. The CDR3 region has the DNA TGTGCCAGCAGGCAGGGGTACTCCGATGGCTACACCTTC.

This clone was observed a single time. V usage is TRBV12-5 and J usage is TRBJ2-2; TRBD2 might be the D (6 bases). The germline V gene encodes CDR1 LGHNT and CDR2 FRNRAP. CDR3 length: 16 residues. Trimming left V 1 base short and J 9 bases short, with 18 bases between. The CDR3 loop is CASGLGAQRVRRELFF. CDR3 nucleotides: TGTGCTAGTGGTTTGGGAGCACAGCGGGTTCGAAGGGAGCTGTTTTTT.

The chain employs TRBV13 and TRBJ2-3; 11 positions agree with TRBD2. The J segment lost 6 bases and the V segment lost 7 bases, leaving 9 bases of the junction unmatched. Germline CDR1 is PRHDT and CDR2 is FYEKMQ (reference sequence). This CDR3 has 15 amino acids. CDR3 region: CASKLAGVKTDTQYF. CDR3 DNA: TGTGCCAGCAAACTAGCGGGAGTAAAAACCGATACGCAGTATTTT.

This sequence joins TRBV7-2 and TRBJ2-1, with 7 bases aligning to TRBD1. V shed 3 bases and J 4 bases; nucleotides not matched to a gene: 6. The CDR3 runs 15 residues. Looked up from germline, CDR1 is SGHTA and CDR2 is FQGNSA. In nucleotides, the CDR3 is TGTGCCAGCAGCTTGGGACAGATAATTTACAATGAGCAGTTCTTC. It yields the protein CASSLGQIIYNEQFF.

The V call is TRBV2, the J call TRBJ1-2; TRBD1 might be the D (5 bases). This CDR3 comprises 14 residues. V shed 7 bases and J shed 8 bases, with 20 bases lying between them. Germline loops: CDR1 SNHLY, CDR2 FYNNEI. CDR3 nucleotides: TGTGCCAGCACCGAGGGACGGGAATATGCGGGCTACACCTTC. It is translated as CASTEGREYAGYTF.

V usage is TRBV15 and J usage is TRBJ1-4, with TRBD1 identical over 9 bases. There are 16 residues in the CDR3. Per germline, CDR1 LNHNV and CDR2 YYDKDF (reference sequence). With 8 bases clipped from V and 0 bases from J, the junction kept 7 bases outside the gene matches. This CDR3 reads CATSRQGVATNEKLFF. CDR3 coding DNA: TGTGCCACCTCGCGACAGGGGGTTGCAACTAATGAAAAACTGTTTTTT.

The V and J genes are TRBV18 and TRBJ2-2; D is tentatively TRBD1 or TRBD2 (5 bases each). Germline CDR1 and CDR2: KGHSH and LQKENI. This CDR3 region has 15 residues. V lost 4 bases, J lost 5 bases, and 14 bases lay in between. Written as DNA, the CDR3 is TGTGCCAGCTCACGTTATGGGGGACCAACCGGGGAGCTGTTTTTT. It yields the protein CASSRYGGPTGELFF.

In the case of this clone: The germline gene is not matched at one end of the junction; a read error may be the cause. This chain uses TRBV25-1 with TRBJ1-4; D may be TRBD1 (6 bases). This CDR3 contains 16 residues. CDR1 is MGHDK and CDR2 is SYGVNS in the germline V gene. Here the CDR3 DNA reads TGTGCCAGCAGTCCCGCCGGGGGGGCAACAAATGAAAAACTGTTTTTT. Translated: CASSPAGGATNEKLFF.

V usage is TRBV5-1 and J usage is TRBJ2-5; 7 bases map to TRBD1. V was clipped by 4 bases and J by 5 bases; unmatched bases: 11. Per the germline V gene, CDR1 is SGHRS and CDR2 is YFSETQ. This CDR3 region has 15 residues. The DNA of the CDR3 is TGCGCCAGCAGCACCTCACAGGGGACCTGGGAGACCCAGTACTTC. Its translation: CASSTSQGTWETQYF. Looking up the rest from reference TRBV5-1 and TRBJ2-5 gives the full variable domain: KAGVTQTPRYLIKTRGQQVTLSCSPISGHRSVSWYQQTPGQGLQFLFEYFSETQRNKGNFPGRFSGRQFSNSRSEMNVSTLELGDSALYLCASSTSQGTWETQYFGPGTRLLVL.

The chain carries TRBV4-1 and TRBJ1-1; D is ambiguous. The CDR3 length is 17 residues. Trimming removed 4 bases at V and 5 bases at J, with 23 bases between. CDR1 and CDR2 (germline): MGHRA, YSYEKL. In DNA form, the CDR3 reads TGCGCCAGCAGCCGGGCCGCGCTTATCGTCCGTGGGACTGAAGCTTTCTTT. Translation gives CASSRAALIVRGTEAFF.

This clone was observed a single time. The chain has TRBV19 and TRBJ1-2, with 7 nucleotides matching TRBD1. The length of the CDR3 is 17 residues. After removal of 4 bases from V and 4 bases from J, the junction contained 15 bases not matched to a gene. Germline V CDR1 and CDR2: LNHDA, SQIVND (reference sequence). CDR3 residues: CASSTGRDRESLYGYTF. The DNA for the CDR3 is TGTGCCAGTAGTACTGGACGGGACAGAGAATCCCTCTATGGCTACACCTTC.